This TCR beta chain appears in the sequencing data of a study of OX40 agonist ivuxolimab in advanced cancers. The wider study: Every 2 weeks, patients received ivuxolimab intravenously, dosed at 0.01 to 10 mg/kg.

Assay used: immunoSEQ multiplex PCR; TCRdb lists only in-frame clones, some missing. This table holds 77,000 or so clones, nearly 90% found once. The clonotype originates from an adult with an advanced solid tumor such as melanoma, head and neck, liver or kidney cancer. This specimen consisted of CD4+ or CD8+ T cells sorted from blood, obtained in a trial of the OX40 agonist ivuxolimab.

CDR3 amino acids: CASSMVTGNTEAFF. For the CDR3, the DNA is TGTGCCAGTAGTATGGTGACAGGCAACACTGAAGCTTTCTTT. The chain links TRBV19 to TRBJ1-1, with TRBD1 as a possible D gene (6 bases). The length of the CDR3 is 14 residues. CDR1 and CDR2 from the germline V gene are LNHDA and SQIVND (reference sequence). V was clipped by 3 bases and J by 2 bases, with 10 bases between them. Full variable domain (outside the CDR3, taken from reference TRBV19 and TRBJ1-1): DGGITQSPKYLFRKEGQNVTLSCEQNLNHDAMYWYRQDPGQGLRLIYYSQIVNDFQKGDIAEGYSVSREKKESFPLTVTSAQKNPTAFYLCASSMVTGNTEAFFGQGTRLTVV.